This TCR beta chain originates from a study of neurological immune-mediated disorders. Synthesis of cDNA was accomplished via 5'RACE employing 10-nucleotide random UMIs. TCRdb re-derived calls from the 5' RACE reads in MiXCR, one entry per CDR3 protein. The sample lists tens of thousands of distinct CDR3 sequences, about 3.7% occurring once. Points from the study as a whole: The multiple sclerosis repertoire cluster showed no association with any clinical or MRI feature. The authors stated that larger cohorts are needed.

This clonotype was seen at least ten times. Its specificity is unknown. V gave up 5 bases and J gave up 1 base, with 9 bases separating them. The V gene's germline CDR1 is DFQATT and CDR2 SNEGSKA (reference sequence). The CDR3 has 13 residues. 2 million PBMCs stored at -80 C were the source of the unsorted libraries. The source material was PBMCs. The chain has TRBV20-1 and TRBJ2-4; D unresolved. The clonotype was recovered from a woman between 50 and 59 years old with multiple sclerosis. The CDR3 nucleotides read TGCAGTGCTTCCAGCGACGCCAAAAACATTCAGTACTTC. It codes for CSASSDAKNIQYF.